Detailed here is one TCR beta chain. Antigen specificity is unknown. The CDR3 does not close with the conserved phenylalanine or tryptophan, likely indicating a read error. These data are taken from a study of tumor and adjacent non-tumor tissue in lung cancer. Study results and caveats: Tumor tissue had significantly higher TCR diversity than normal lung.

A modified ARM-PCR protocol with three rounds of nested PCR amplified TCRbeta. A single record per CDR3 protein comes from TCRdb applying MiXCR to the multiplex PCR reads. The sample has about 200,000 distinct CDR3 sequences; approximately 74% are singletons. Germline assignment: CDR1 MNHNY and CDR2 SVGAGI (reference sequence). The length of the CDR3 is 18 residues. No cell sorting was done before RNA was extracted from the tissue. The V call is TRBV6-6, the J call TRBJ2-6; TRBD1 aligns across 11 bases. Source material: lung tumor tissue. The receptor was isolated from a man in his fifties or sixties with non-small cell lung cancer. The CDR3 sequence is CASSSRDRGFSGANVLTS. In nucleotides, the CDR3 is TGTGCCAGCAGTTCCCGGGACAGGGGGTTTTCTGGAGCCAACGTCCTGACTTCC.